These 15 T cell receptor beta chains were all obtained from the same sample, sequenced in a study of monozygotic twins with cystic fibrosis. The method was immunoSEQ multiplex PCR; TCRdb's version includes in-frame clones alone and lacks a portion of them. Counted here are approximately 24,000 clones, around nine tenths occurring once; the ten biggest clones make up over 1%. Sequenced material: blood. These receptors were collected from a young woman with cystic fibrosis.

The V gene is TRBV9, the J gene TRBJ1-1; D is unresolved. CDR1 and CDR2 (germline): SGDLS, YYNGEE. Trimming cost V 4 bases and J 0 bases, with 19 bases left between them. The CDR3 has 17 amino acids. CDR3 sequence reads: CASSSGAPSFMNTEAFF. CDR3 DNA sequence: TGTGCCAGCAGCTCCGGAGCCCCCAGTTTTATGAACACTGAAGCTTTCTTT.

The chain recombines TRBV11-2 with TRBJ1-2, with D unclear. Per the germline V gene, CDR1 is SGHAT and CDR2 is FQNNGV. CDR3 size: 11 residues. With 8 bases removed from V and 4 bases from J, the gap between germline ends came to 8 bases. The CDR3 loop reads CASGNGYGYTF. Here the CDR3 DNA reads TGTGCCAGCGGGAATGGCTATGGCTACACCTTC. The variable domain in full, with the rest retrieved from reference TRBV11-2 and TRBJ1-2, is EAGVAQSPRYKIIEKRQSVAFWCNPISGHATLYWYQQILGQGPKLLIQFQNNGVVDDSQLPKDRFSAERLKGVDSTLKIQPAKLEDSAVYLCASGNGYGYTFGSGTRLTVV.

This clone was picked up one time. The V and J genes are TRBV29-1 and TRBJ1-2; D may be TRBD1 (6 bases). The ends were cut back, 6 bases at V and 7 bases at J, with 12 bases in the middle. This CDR3 is 11 amino acids long. Germline lookup yields CDR1 SQVTM and CDR2 ANQGSEA. The CDR3 nucleotides read TGCAGCGTGTCCACAGGGATTGGCTACACCTTC. Protein product: CSVSTGIGYTF.

The chain recombines TRBV5-5 with TRBJ2-7; TRBD2 is a possible D gene (7 bases). The V end was cut by 3 bases, the J end by 1 base, with 14 bases between. This CDR3 comprises 15 residues. Germline CDR1 reads SGHKS; CDR2 reads YYEKEE (reference sequence). CDR3 DNA: TGTGCCAGCAGCTCCAGGGGAGGGGGGTCCTACGAGCAGTACTTC. Protein: CASSSRGGGSYEQYF.

The rearrangement uses TRBV28 and TRBJ1-2, with D perhaps matching TRBD1 (6 bases). In germline, CDR1 is MDHEN, CDR2 SYDVKM. The CDR3 sequence is 16 residues long. The V gene lost 6 bases and the J gene lost 6 bases, with 23 bases spanning the gap. The CDR3 sequence is CASSSAPGGRLDGYTF. CDR3 bases: TGTGCCAGCAGCTCCGCCCCGGGGGGGCGCTTGGATGGCTACACCTTC.

This chain uses TRBV19 with TRBJ1-5; D gene uncertain. The CDR3 is 12 residues long. The V gene lost 6 bases and the J gene lost 6 bases, with 9 bases spanning the gap. Per the germline V gene, CDR1 is LNHDA and CDR2 is SQIVND (reference sequence). In DNA, the CDR3 is TGTGCCAGTAGCCCGGGAAGTCAGCCCCAGCATTTT. It codes for CASSPGSQPQHF. The full variable domain, rest sourced from reference TRBV19 and TRBJ1-5, is DGGITQSPKYLFRKEGQNVTLSCEQNLNHDAMYWYRQDPGQGLRLIYYSQIVNDFQKGDIAEGYSVSREKKESFPLTVTSAQKNPTAFYLCASSPGSQPQHFGDGTRLSIL.

The genes are TRBV7-2 and TRBJ1-2; TRBD1 agrees at 7 bases. The CDR3 length is 13 residues. V lost 1 base and J lost 7; bases outside the gene matches: 3. CDR1 SGHTA and CDR2 FQGNSA come from the germline V gene. CDR3 DNA sequence: TGTGCCAGCAGCTTAGTATCAGGGGGTGGCTACACCTTC. Encoded protein: CASSLVSGGGYTF.

CDR3 sequence: CASSLGWNTEAFF. The CDR3 nucleotides are TGTGCCAGCAGCCTCGGGTGGAACACTGAAGCTTTCTTT. V usage is TRBV11-2 and J usage is TRBJ1-1; no clear D. The CDR3 length is 13 residues. Trimming stripped 5 bases from V and 1 base from J, with 8 bases between. Germline CDR1 and CDR2: SGHAT and FQNNGV.

The rearrangement links TRBV2 to TRBJ1-6; TRBD1 is a possible D gene (6 bases). Germline V gives CDR1 SNHLY, CDR2 FYNNEI. The CDR3 covers 17 residues. The V end lost 5 bases, the J end lost 0 bases, and 14 bases lay between the germline ends. The CDR3 here is CASSPTGPFSYNSPLHF. The CDR3 nucleotides are TGTGCCAGCAGTCCAACAGGGCCCTTCTCCTATAATTCACCCCTCCACTTT.

The chain carries TRBV7-9 and TRBJ2-1; D gene unclear. The CDR3 has 12 residues. Germline V gene lookup returns CDR1 SEHNR and CDR2 FQNEAQ (reference sequence). The V end lost 1 base, the J end lost 6 bases, and 4 bases lay between the germline ends. CDR3 in amino acids: CASSLVVNEQFF. CDR3 nucleotides: TGTGCCAGCAGCTTAGTCGTCAATGAGCAGTTCTTC.

This chain joins TRBV5-6 and TRBJ1-6; TRBD1 matches 8 bases. The CDR3 spans 15 residues. Germline loops: CDR1 SGHDT, CDR2 YYEEEE. Trimming at V came to 2 bases and at J to 9 bases, leaving 7 bases not matched to a gene. In DNA form, the CDR3 reads TGTGCCAGCAGCTTCCTGCAGGGGGCGGGTTCACCCCTCCACTTT. Amino acid sequence: CASSFLQGAGSPLHF.

This clone is a singleton in its sample. The CDR3 DNA sequence: TGTGCCACCAGCTCTAGCGGGGCCTTCACAGATACGCAGTATTTT. Its translation is CATSSSGAFTDTQYF. This chain joins TRBV15 and TRBJ2-3; TRBD2 agrees at 9 bases. V was clipped by 5 bases and J by 2 bases; unmatched bases: 5. The CDR3 totals 15 residues. The germline V gene has CDR1 LNHNV and CDR2 YYDKDF (reference sequence).

The gene calls are TRBV7-9 and TRBJ2-2; TRBD1 is a possible D gene (5 bases). CDR1 and CDR2 (germline): SEHNR, FQNEAQ (reference sequence). This CDR3 contains 19 residues. The V end lost 3 bases, the J end lost 5 bases, and 25 bases lay between the germline ends. The CDR3 loop reads CASSFNARIGHLFTGELFF. For the CDR3, the DNA is TGTGCCAGCAGCTTTAATGCTCGGATAGGACACCTCTTTACCGGGGAGCTGTTTTTT.

The chain couples TRBV9 to TRBJ2-3; 8 nucleotides align to TRBD2. Germline loops: CDR1 SGDLS, CDR2 YYNGEE. V lost 4 bases, J lost 2 bases, and 12 bases stayed unmatched. This CDR3 is 17 amino acids long. The CDR3 here is CASSPPGGRGVTDTQYF. DNA for the CDR3: TGTGCCAGCAGCCCCCCCGGCGGGCGGGGGGTCACAGATACGCAGTATTTT.

The rearrangement links TRBV6-5 to TRBJ2-4; D might be TRBD1 or TRBD2, each matching 5 bases. Trimming stripped 8 bases from V and 8 bases from J, with 16 bases between. From germline, CDR1 is MNHEY and CDR2 SVGAGI. CDR3 length: 13 residues. The CDR3 DNA reads as TGTGCCAGCGGTGTGATCAGAGGGGACATTCAGTACTTC. It encodes CASGVIRGDIQYF.